This T cell receptor (beta chain) was sequenced for a study of cytomegalovirus exposure and HLA in healthy donors. Study-wide points: Sequencing depth across donors, presence/absence analyses assumed, was roughly uniform. A link between a missense DCLRE1C variant and TCR beta V- and J-gene trimming emerged from a later analysis. TCR beta chains numbering roughly 150 were designated cytomegalovirus-associated.

To note about this clone: Its target is unknown.

Unrecorded immune exposure was likely among donors, who were nominally healthy when sampled. CDR1 and CDR2 (germline): WNHNN, SYGVQD (reference sequence). This CDR3 region has 13 residues. Trimming removed 5 bases from V and 8 bases from J, with 15 bases in between. The PCR employed 60 Vbeta primers together with 13 Jbeta primers. The method was immunoSEQ multiplex PCR; TCRdb's version includes in-frame clones alone and lacks a portion of them. Recorded here are about 160,000 clones; the top ten clones represent approximately 2%. The specimen sequenced was PBMCs. The sequence was obtained from a man under 40 in good health and CMV-seronegative. The V call is TRBV10-1, the J call TRBJ1-1, with a tentative D call TRBD1 (5 bases). This CDR3 reads CASSPQGTAEAFF. CDR3 DNA: TGCGCCAGCAGTCCCCAGGGAACAGCGGAAGCTTTCTTT.